One and the same sample provided the 21 T cell receptor beta chains below, sequenced in a study of post-analysis software for immune sequencing data. Points from the study as a whole: Controls showed lower frequencies than patients for several TRBV segments, and TRBV5-6, TRBV5-1 and TRBV20-1 were among these.

Researchers reported that TCR beta cDNA libraries carried unique molecular identifiers. TCRdb passed the PCR reads through MiXCR, listing each CDR3 protein once. The sample has approximately 660,000 distinct CDR3 sequences, approximately 59% seen once. For these TCRs, the target antigens are not known. Sequencing used blood. These receptors originate from a girl aged 2 to 10 with multiple sclerosis.

This clonotype was observed once. This chain uses TRBV29-1 with TRBJ2-1; the D call may be TRBD1 or TRBD2 (5 bases each). Germline V lookup: CDR1 SQVTM, CDR2 ANQGSEA. CDR3 size: 14 residues. V lost 3 bases and J 9 bases, leaving 18 bases between the germline ends. The CDR3 DNA reads TGCAGCGTTGAGGGCCCTGTGGGGGTCTTTGAGCAGTTCTTC. Amino acids: CSVEGPVGVFEQFF.

This clonotype occurred many times. The chain employs TRBV7-3 and TRBJ2-1, with no clear D. This CDR3 has 11 amino acids. Germline V gives CDR1 SGHTA, CDR2 FQGTGA. Trimming took 2 bases from V and 7 from J, leaving 3 bases between them. The CDR3 DNA sequence: TGTGCCAGCAGCTTACAGAATGAGCAGTTCTTC. This sequence encodes CASSLQNEQFF. The full variable domain, its missing parts supplied by reference TRBV7-3 and TRBJ2-1, is GAGVSQTPSNKVTEKGKYVELRCDPISGHTALYWYRQSLGQGPEFLIYFQGTGAADDSGLPNDRFFAVRPEGSVSTLKIQRTERGDSAVYLCASSLQNEQFFGPGTRLTVL.

The chain is built from TRBV7-6 and TRBJ1-1, with D tentatively TRBD1 (5 bases). CDR3 length: 15 amino acids. Trimming removed 1 base from V and 0 bases from J, with 9 bases in between. Germline CDR1 reads SGHVS; CDR2 reads FNYEAQ. The CDR3 bases are TGTGCCAGCAGCTTAGGACAGCCTATGAACACTGAAGCTTTCTTT. It translates to CASSLGQPMNTEAFF.

The chain employs TRBV25-1 and TRBJ1-2, with unresolved D. This CDR3 has 13 amino acids. V gave up 2 bases and J gave up 8 bases, with 12 bases separating them. Per germline, CDR1 MGHDK and CDR2 SYGVNS. CDR3 residues: CASSEIDPPGYTF. CDR3 nucleotides: TGTGCCAGCAGTGAAATCGACCCACCGGGCTACACCTTC.

A word on this clonotype: A read error is possible here, since a much larger clone lies one base away. The V gene is TRBV11-3, the J gene TRBJ2-7; possibly TRBD1 for D (6 bases). CDR1 is SGHNT, CDR2 YENEEA, per germline. The V end was cut by 5 bases, the J end by 3 bases, with 11 bases between. CDR3 length: 13 amino acids. As DNA, the CDR3 is TGTGCCAGCAGCCCGGGACATCACTACGAGCAGTACTTC. Its translation: CASSPGHHYEQYF.

The V gene is TRBV6-1, the J gene TRBJ2-4; weak D call: TRBD2 (6 bases). Germline CDR1 and CDR2: MNHNS and SASEGT. V was trimmed by 2 bases and J by 13 bases, leaving 18 bases between them. The CDR3 consists of 14 residues. The chain's CDR3 is CASSEMGTKREQYF. CDR3 coding DNA: TGTGCCAGCAGTGAAATGGGTACCAAACGGGAGCAGTACTTC.

The rearrangement uses TRBV29-1 and TRBJ2-5; D remains unclear. CDR1 is SQVTM, CDR2 ANQGSEA, per germline. Trimming left V 4 bases short and J 1 base short, with 7 bases between. This CDR3 comprises 12 residues. The CDR3 loop reads CSVGQLQETQYF. The CDR3 DNA is TGCAGCGTTGGGCAGCTCCAAGAGACCCAGTACTTC.

V usage is TRBV4-2 and J usage is TRBJ2-1; D perhaps matches TRBD2 (5 bases). Germline V gene sequence: CDR1 LGHNA, CDR2 YNFKEQ. The CDR3 extends over 16 amino acids. V lost 0 bases, J lost 5 bases, and 14 bases lay in between. This CDR3 reads CASSQEVALYNNEQFF. CDR3 coding DNA: TGTGCCAGCAGCCAAGAGGTAGCGTTATACAACAATGAGCAGTTCTTC.

The V gene is TRBV7-9, the J gene TRBJ1-1; D gene ambiguous. CDR1 is SEHNR, CDR2 FQNEAQ, per germline (reference sequence). Trimming cost V 5 bases and J 7 bases, with 8 bases left between them. The CDR3 totals 11 residues. CDR3: CASSAAFEAFF. The CDR3 coding sequence is TGTGCCAGCAGCGCGGCCTTTGAAGCTTTCTTT.

This clonotype was observed a few times. This chain uses TRBV12-3 or TRBV12-4 with TRBJ2-1; 9 bases fit TRBD1. This CDR3 contains 15 residues. Trimming removed 6 bases from V and 7 bases from J; junction bases left unmatched: 10. The CDR3 nucleotides are TGTGCCAGCAGAGCCGACAGGGGGTATGGGAATGAGCAGTTCTTC. Amino acids: CASRADRGYGNEQFF.

The chain joins TRBV29-1 to TRBJ1-1, with TRBD1 as a possible D gene (6 bases). V gave up 7 bases and J gave up 5 bases, with 17 bases separating them. The CDR3 has 13 amino acids. CDR1 is SQVTM and CDR2 is ANQGSEA in the germline V gene. Here the CDR3 reads CSAQRGKGTEAFF. Here the CDR3 DNA reads TGCAGCGCTCAAAGGGGGAAGGGGACTGAAGCTTTCTTT.

This clonotype has more than one count but fewer than ten. The J gene is TRBJ2-1, the V gene TRBV15, with D perhaps matching TRBD2 (5 bases). Looked up from germline, CDR1 is LNHNV and CDR2 is YYDKDF (reference sequence). V lost 0 bases and J lost 12, with 12 bases in between. This CDR3 region has 13 residues. The CDR3 sequence: CATSRDPSGLQFF. The CDR3 DNA is TGTGCCACCAGCAGAGACCCCTCGGGGTTGCAGTTCTTC.

For this clonotype: A junction end diverges from the germline sequence, so it may reflect a read error. The chain carries TRBV5-1 and TRBJ1-6; TRBD1 matches 10 bases. This CDR3 is 13 amino acids long. Germline CDR1 reads SGHRS; CDR2 reads YFSETQ. The CDR3 sequence is CASRLDRGTPRHF. CDR3 nucleotides: TGCGCCAGCAGGCTGGACAGGGGGACACCCCGCCACTTT.

The chain employs TRBV7-2 and TRBJ1-2; D not resolved. V was pared by 7 bases and J by 4 bases, with 19 bases between. From germline, CDR1 is SGHTA and CDR2 FQGNSA. This CDR3 is built from 15 residues. CDR3 DNA: TGTGCCAGCAACCATTGGGTGGATGATTCCTATGGCTACACCTTC. Protein: CASNHWVDDSYGYTF.

This clonotype was counted between two and nine times. The V and J genes are TRBV12-5 and TRBJ1-1; D remains ambiguous. This CDR3 spans 11 amino acids. Per germline, CDR1 LGHNT and CDR2 FRNRAP. V was shortened by 1 base and J by 11 bases, with 8 bases between the two germline ends. The CDR3 nucleotides are TGTGCTAGTGGTTTGGGGCAGTTTGCTTTCTTT. This gives the protein CASGLGQFAFF.

On this clonotype: At one of its ends the junction is not consistent with the germline gene, which may arise from a read error. The rearrangement uses TRBV6-2 or TRBV6-3 and TRBJ2-7; no clear D. This CDR3 region has 12 residues. CDR1 MNHEY and CDR2 SVGEGT come from the germline V gene. The CDR3 reads CTSSDNPYEQYF. CDR3 nucleotide sequence: TGTACCAGCAGTGATAACCCCTACGAGCAGTACTTC.

This sequence joins TRBV4-3 and TRBJ2-2; D remains unclear. V lost 0 bases and J 1 base, leaving 12 bases between the germline ends. Germline V gives CDR1 LGHNA, CDR2 YSLEER. The CDR3 spans 17 residues. CDR3 region: CASSQELGVGNTGELFF. The DNA for the CDR3 is TGCGCCAGCAGCCAAGAGCTGGGCGTGGGGAACACCGGGGAGCTGTTTTTT.

This clonotype was seen more than once but under ten times. The J gene is TRBJ2-1, the V gene TRBV9; D is perhaps TRBD2 (5 bases). V gave up 5 bases and J gave up 10 bases, with 13 bases separating them. CDR1 and CDR2 from the germline V gene are SGDLS and YYNGEE. The CDR3 is made up of 12 amino acids. Written as DNA, the CDR3 is TGTGCCAGCAGTGCCTCCAGAGGGGAGCAGTTCTTC. Its protein is CASSASRGEQFF.

This clonotype occurred a few times. This chain uses TRBV7-3 with TRBJ2-5; D tentatively fits TRBD1 or TRBD2 (6 bases each). The germline CDR1 and CDR2 sequences are SGHTA and FQGTGA. There are 14 residues in the CDR3. V lost 1 base and J lost 2, with 8 bases in between. This chain's CDR3 is CASSLKGGQETQYF. The CDR3, as DNA: TGTGCCAGCAGCTTAAAGGGGGGACAAGAGACCCAGTACTTC.

This clonotype was recorded once. V usage is TRBV6-6 and J usage is TRBJ2-5, with a weak D call TRBD2 (5 bases). Per germline, CDR1 MNHNY and CDR2 SVGAGI (reference sequence). V shed 8 bases and J shed 11 bases, with 21 bases lying between them. This CDR3 is 13 amino acids long. CDR3 DNA sequence: TGTGCCAGCGCCCCCGGACGGGCTGGGGAGCAGTACTTC. Protein sequence: CASAPGRAGEQYF.

The genes are TRBV6-5 and TRBJ1-4, with D perhaps matching TRBD1 (5 bases). Germline assignment: CDR1 MNHEY and CDR2 SVGAGI. This CDR3 has 15 residues. Trimming shortened V by 3 bases and J by 3 bases, and 11 bases separated the two germline ends. The CDR3 here is CASSYYGGPNEKLFF. The CDR3, as DNA: TGTGCCAGCAGTTATTATGGGGGTCCTAATGAAAAACTGTTTTTT.